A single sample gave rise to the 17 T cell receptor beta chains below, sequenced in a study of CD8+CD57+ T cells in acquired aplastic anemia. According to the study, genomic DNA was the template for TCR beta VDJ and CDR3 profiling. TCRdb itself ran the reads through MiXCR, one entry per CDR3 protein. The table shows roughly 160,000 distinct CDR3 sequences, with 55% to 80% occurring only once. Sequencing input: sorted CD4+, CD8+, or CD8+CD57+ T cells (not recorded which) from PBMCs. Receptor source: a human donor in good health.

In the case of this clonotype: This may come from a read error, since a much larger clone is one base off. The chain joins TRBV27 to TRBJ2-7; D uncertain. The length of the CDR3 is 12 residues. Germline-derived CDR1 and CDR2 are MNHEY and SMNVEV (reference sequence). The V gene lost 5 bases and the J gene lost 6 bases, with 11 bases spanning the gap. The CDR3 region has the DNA TGTGCCAGCAGTCTTTATTCCCTCGAGCAGTACTTC. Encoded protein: CASSLYSLEQYF.

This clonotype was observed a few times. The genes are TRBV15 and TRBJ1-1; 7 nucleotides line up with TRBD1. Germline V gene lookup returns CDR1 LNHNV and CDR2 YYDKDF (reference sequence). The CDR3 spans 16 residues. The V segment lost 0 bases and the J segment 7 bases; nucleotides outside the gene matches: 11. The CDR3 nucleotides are TGTGCCACCAGCAGAGATCTTGGGGTGGACAGGATTGAAGCTTTCTTT. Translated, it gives CATSRDLGVDRIEAFF.

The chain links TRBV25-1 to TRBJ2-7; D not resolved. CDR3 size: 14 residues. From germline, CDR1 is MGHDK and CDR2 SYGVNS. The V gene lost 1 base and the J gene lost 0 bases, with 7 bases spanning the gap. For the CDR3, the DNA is TGTGCCAGCAGTGAATCTGGAAGCTCCTACGAGCAGTACTTC. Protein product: CASSESGSSYEQYF.

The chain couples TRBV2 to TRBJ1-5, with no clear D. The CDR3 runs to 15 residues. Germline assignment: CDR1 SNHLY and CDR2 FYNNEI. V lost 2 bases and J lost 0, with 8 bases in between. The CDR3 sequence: CASSEIGRSNQPQHF. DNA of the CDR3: TGTGCCAGCAGTGAAATAGGACGTAGCAATCAGCCCCAGCATTTT.

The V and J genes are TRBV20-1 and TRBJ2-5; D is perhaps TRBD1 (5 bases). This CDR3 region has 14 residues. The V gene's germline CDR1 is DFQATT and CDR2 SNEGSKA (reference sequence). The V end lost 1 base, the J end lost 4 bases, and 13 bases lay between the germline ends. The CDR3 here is CSARVVRGGETQYF. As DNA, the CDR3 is TGCAGTGCTAGAGTTGTTAGGGGTGGAGAGACCCAGTACTTC.

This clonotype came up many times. CDR3 region: CASSVHTGDLGTEAFF. CDR3 bases: TGCGCCAGCAGTGTACATACTGGGGACCTGGGCACTGAAGCTTTCTTT. The chain carries TRBV10-1 and TRBJ1-1; a possible D gene is TRBD1 (5 bases). Germline CDR1 WNHNN, CDR2 SYGVQD (reference sequence). V was clipped by 4 bases and J by 4 bases, with 19 bases between them. The CDR3 is 16 amino acids.

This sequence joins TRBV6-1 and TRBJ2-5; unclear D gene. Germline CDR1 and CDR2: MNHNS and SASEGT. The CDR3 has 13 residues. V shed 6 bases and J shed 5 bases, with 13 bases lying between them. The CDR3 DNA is TGTGCCAGCAGGGATCGCCCGTCGGAGACCCAGTACTTC. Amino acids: CASRDRPSETQYF.

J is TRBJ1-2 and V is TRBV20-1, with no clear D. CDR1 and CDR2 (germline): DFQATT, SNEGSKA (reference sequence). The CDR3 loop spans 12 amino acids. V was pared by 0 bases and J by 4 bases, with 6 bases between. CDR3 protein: CSARETRYGYTF. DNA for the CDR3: TGCAGTGCTAGAGAGACTCGCTATGGCTACACCTTC.

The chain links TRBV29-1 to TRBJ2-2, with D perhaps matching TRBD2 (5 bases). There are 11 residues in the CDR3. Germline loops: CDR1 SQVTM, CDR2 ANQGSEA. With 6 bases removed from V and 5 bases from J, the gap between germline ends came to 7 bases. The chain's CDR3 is CSVSGTGELFF. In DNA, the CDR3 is TGCAGCGTCAGCGGAACCGGGGAGCTGTTTTTT.

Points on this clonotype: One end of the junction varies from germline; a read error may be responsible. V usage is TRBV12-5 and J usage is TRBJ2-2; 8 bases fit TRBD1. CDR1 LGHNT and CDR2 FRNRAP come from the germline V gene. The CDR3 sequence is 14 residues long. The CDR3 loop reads CASGSTGVGGEPFF. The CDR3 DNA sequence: TGTGCTAGTGGTTCGACAGGGGTGGGCGGGGAGCCGTTTTTT. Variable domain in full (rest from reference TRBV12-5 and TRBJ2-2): DARVTQTPRHKVTEMGQEVTMRCQPILGHNTVFWYRQTMMQGLELLAYFRNRAPLDDSGMPKDRFSAEMPDATLATLKIQPSEPRDSAVYFCASGSTGVGGEPFFGEGSRLTVL.

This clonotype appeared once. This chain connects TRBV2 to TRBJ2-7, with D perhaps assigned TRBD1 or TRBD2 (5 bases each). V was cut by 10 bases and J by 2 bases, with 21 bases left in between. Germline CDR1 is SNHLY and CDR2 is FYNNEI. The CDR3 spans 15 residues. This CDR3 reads CATPKNPGPPYEQYF. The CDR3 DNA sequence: TGTGCCACCCCAAAGAATCCGGGGCCCCCCTACGAGCAGTACTTC. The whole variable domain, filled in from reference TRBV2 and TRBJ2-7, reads EPEVTQTPSHQVTQMGQEVILRCVPISNHLYFYWYRQILGQKVEFLVSFYNNEISEKSEIFDDQFSVERPDGSNFTLKIRSTKLEDSAMYFCATPKNPGPPYEQYFGPGTRLTVT.

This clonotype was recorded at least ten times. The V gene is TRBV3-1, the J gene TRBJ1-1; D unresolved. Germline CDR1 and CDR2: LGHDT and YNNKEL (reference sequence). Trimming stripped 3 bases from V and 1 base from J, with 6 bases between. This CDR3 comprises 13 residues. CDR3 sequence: CASSQSGNTEAFF. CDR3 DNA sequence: TGTGCCAGCAGCCAGTCAGGGAACACTGAAGCTTTCTTT.

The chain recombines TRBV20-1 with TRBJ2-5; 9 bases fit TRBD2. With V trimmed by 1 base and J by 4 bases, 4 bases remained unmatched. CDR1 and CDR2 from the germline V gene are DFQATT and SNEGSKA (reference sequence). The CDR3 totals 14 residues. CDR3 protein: CSARGGREGETQYF. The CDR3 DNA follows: TGCAGTGCTAGAGGGGGGCGGGAGGGAGAGACCCAGTACTTC.

The CDR3, as DNA: TGTGCCAGCACCTCGGGACTAGCGACAGATACGCAGTATTTT. Its translation is CASTSGLATDTQYF. This chain links TRBV7-6 with TRBJ2-3; 10 positions agree with TRBD2. The CDR3 has 14 amino acids. Germline values: CDR1 SGHVS, CDR2 FNYEAQ. The ends lost 7 bases at V and 3 bases at J; junction bases unmatched: 4.

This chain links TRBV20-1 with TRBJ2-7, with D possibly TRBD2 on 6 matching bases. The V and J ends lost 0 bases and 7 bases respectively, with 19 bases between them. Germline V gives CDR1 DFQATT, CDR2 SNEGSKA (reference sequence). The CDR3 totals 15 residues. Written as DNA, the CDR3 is TGCAGTGCTAGAGACCCCTTCCGCGGGATGGGGGAGCAGTACTTC. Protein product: CSARDPFRGMGEQYF.

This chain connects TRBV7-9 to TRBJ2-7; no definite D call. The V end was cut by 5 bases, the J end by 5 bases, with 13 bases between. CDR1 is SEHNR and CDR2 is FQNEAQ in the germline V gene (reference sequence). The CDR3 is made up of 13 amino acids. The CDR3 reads CASSPEKGDEQYF. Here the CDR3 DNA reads TGTGCCAGCAGCCCAGAGAAGGGTGACGAGCAGTACTTC.

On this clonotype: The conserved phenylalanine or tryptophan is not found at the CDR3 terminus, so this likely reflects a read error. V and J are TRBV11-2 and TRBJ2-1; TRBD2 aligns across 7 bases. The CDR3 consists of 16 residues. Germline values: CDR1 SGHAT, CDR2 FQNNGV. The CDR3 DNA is TGTGCCAGCAGCTTCCTAGCGGTTAGCTCCTACAAGGAGCAGTTCTGC. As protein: CASSFLAVSSYKEQFC.